This T cell receptor beta chain originates from a study of shared clonotypes between healthy human individuals. Per germline, CDR1 MNHNY and CDR2 SVGAGI (reference sequence). V was trimmed by 2 bases and J by 0 bases, leaving 7 bases between them. The CDR3 loop spans 15 amino acids. Terminally differentiated effector memory CD45RA+ cells were excluded by CCR7 positive selection of CD45RO-negative cells. Replicate PCRs from sorted subsets contained approximately 220 ng DNA, which is some 30,000 T cell genomes. Method: immunoSEQ multiplex PCR; TCRdb's copy keeps in-frame clones and lacks some. The sample includes approximately 600,000 clones, approximately 95% of them seen just once.

V usage is TRBV6-6 and J usage is TRBJ2-2, with D hard to call. This clonotype was obtained from a woman in her twenties or thirties in good health. Material: naive CD8+ T cells sorted from blood. DNA of the CDR3: TGTGCCAGCAGTTACGTGGCTACGAACACCGGGGAGCTGTTTTTT. The encoded protein is CASSYVATNTGELFF.